This T cell receptor (beta chain) emerged from a study of spatial heterogeneity in lung cancer. This clonotype qualifies as medium-sized. Its matching antigen is unknown. TCRdb re-analysed the 5' RACE reads in MiXCR, keeping a single row per CDR3 protein. Of fewer than 9,500 distinct CDR3 sequences listed, roughly 8.1% were seen once; the top ten hold less than 30%. Time point in this sample: sample taken at primary tumor resection. Untreated early-stage non-small cell lung cancer patients, fewer than 85 in total, were the donors. Study findings and constraints: Counts that tracked tumor mutation counts were those of expanded intratumoral alpha and beta TCRs.

The CDR3 covers 16 residues. V was cut by 5 bases and J by 3 bases, with 19 bases left in between. Germline CDR1 is MDHEN and CDR2 is SYDVKM. This clonotype was obtained from a male donor with early-stage non-small cell lung cancer. Sequenced material: lung tumor tissue, taken at surgery. The V call is TRBV28, the J call TRBJ2-5; perhaps TRBD2 as D (5 bases). The CDR3 here is CASSRSSARGEETQYF. CDR3 coding DNA: TGTGCCAGCAGTCGCTCATCAGCTCGGGGAGAAGAGACCCAGTACTTC.